One sample yielded the 9 T cell receptor beta chains listed below, sequenced in a study of blood T cell repertoires in COVID-19 (dated by TCRdb to about 2020). Libraries came from the immunoSEQ multiplex PCR assay. Here the immuneACCESS table is served through TCRdb, limited to in-frame sequences with V and J called. Missing clones are a known gap in these copies; in checked studies unresolved V genes cover under half, and the rest lacks a known reason. Recorded for this sample are almost 500,000 clones; around nine tenths of them occurred a single time. Approximately 8% of the sample is in the top ten clones. Sequenced sample: PBMCs or T cells enriched from blood (not recorded which). The receptors originated from a woman aged 55 to 70 who had recovered from COVID-19.

This clone was detected only once. The rearrangement uses TRBV11-2 and TRBJ2-3, with 7 bases fitting TRBD1. Germline CDR1 SGHAT, CDR2 FQNNGV. The CDR3 is 19 amino acids. V shed 0 bases and J 1 base; nucleotides not matched to a gene: 13. DNA of the CDR3: TGTGCCAGCAGCTTAGATCTGCTCTGGAGGACAGGAGGCACAGATACGCAGTATTTT. Its translation is CASSLDLLWRTGGTDTQYF.

The chain couples TRBV6-5 to TRBJ1-6, with TRBD1 identical over 9 bases. The CDR3 is made up of 15 amino acids. The germline CDR1 and CDR2 sequences are MNHEY and SVGAGI. The junction had 11 bases not matched to a gene; V was cut back by 7 bases and J by 10 bases. Here the CDR3 DNA reads TGTGCCAGCACCCGGGACAGGGCGGTGGTATCACCCCTCCACTTT. This translates into CASTRDRAVVSPLHF.

This chain uses TRBV7-9 with TRBJ1-1; TRBD1 is a possible D gene (6 bases). The V gene lost 3 bases and the J gene lost 3 bases, with 14 bases spanning the gap. The germline V gene has CDR1 SEHNR and CDR2 FQNEAQ (reference sequence). The CDR3 has 15 residues. CDR3 in amino acids: CASSLDRMKDTEAFF. CDR3 DNA: TGTGCCAGCAGCTTGGACAGAATGAAGGACACTGAAGCTTTCTTT.

The V and J genes are TRBV6-1 and TRBJ1-4; D uncertain. Trimming removed 0 bases from V and 7 bases from J, with 18 bases in between. From germline, CDR1 is MNHNS and CDR2 SASEGT. The CDR3 runs to 17 residues. The CDR3 DNA sequence: TGTGCCAGCAGTGAAGCCCCCCAGGCAGTTGGAGGTGAAAAACTGTTTTTT. Translated, it gives CASSEAPQAVGGEKLFF.

This chain connects TRBV5-1 to TRBJ2-7; TRBD1 matches 10 bases. CDR1 and CDR2 (germline): SGHRS, YFSETQ. Trimming removed 2 bases from V and 5 bases from J; junction bases left unmatched: 7. This CDR3 region has 15 residues. The CDR3 nucleotides read TGCGCCAGCAGCTTCACGACAGGGGGCGCTAACGAGCAGTACTTC. It yields the protein CASSFTTGGANEQYF.

The V gene is TRBV4-2, the J gene TRBJ1-2; no clear D gene. Trimming left V 0 bases short and J 7 bases short, with 12 bases between. The CDR3 length is 14 residues. The V gene's germline CDR1 is LGHNA and CDR2 YNFKEQ. The CDR3 is CASSQDEWGVGYTF. In DNA form, the CDR3 reads TGTGCCAGCAGCCAAGATGAATGGGGAGTTGGCTACACCTTC.

The chain joins TRBV11-3 to TRBJ1-1; possible D gene TRBD1, 6 bases. V lost 5 bases and J 5 bases, leaving 18 bases between the germline ends. The CDR3 runs 15 residues. The germline V gene has CDR1 SGHNT and CDR2 YENEEA. DNA of the CDR3: TGTGCCAGCAGCCCATCTCCCGACAGGAAGACTGAAGCTTTCTTT. This sequence encodes CASSPSPDRKTEAFF.

This chain connects TRBV20-1 to TRBJ1-2; the D is unclear. CDR3 length equals 8 residues. Germline V gene sequence: CDR1 DFQATT, CDR2 SNEGSKA (reference sequence). V was cut by 4 bases and J by 8 bases, with 2 bases left in between. The CDR3 loop reads CSATGYTF. Here the CDR3 DNA reads TGCAGTGCTACGGGCTACACCTTC.

Notes on this clone: Distinct nucleotide sequences in the sample also encode this CDR3. The chain employs TRBV15 and TRBJ2-7; a weak D match, TRBD2 (7 bases). Germline V gene data show CDR1 as LNHNV and CDR2 as YYDKDF (reference sequence). The CDR3 sequence is 14 residues long. The V gene lost 0 bases and the J gene lost 2 bases, with 8 bases spanning the gap. The CDR3: CATSREGGAYEQYF. In DNA form, the CDR3 reads TGTGCCACCAGCAGAGAAGGGGGGGCCTACGAGCAGTACTTC.